A selection of T cell receptor beta chains follows, all from one sample in a study of Graves' ophthalmopathy and Graves' hyperthyroidism. TCRdb ran MiXCR on the multiplex PCR reads and lists one entry per CDR3 protein. The profile shows some 350,000 distinct CDR3 sequences, about 15% of them singletons. Sequences were obtained from peripheral blood. The receptors originated from an adult woman with stable Graves' hyperthyroidism. The CDR3 runs from the conserved cysteine through the conserved F or W. A D gene is named only where the DNA matches it firmly. Only part of the rows carry a size: once, few, many, or a class if the clone is expanded.

j_gene: TRBJ1-2
d_gene: TRBD1
v_gene: TRBV19
abundance: many
CDR3nt: TGTGCCAGTAGTCGGACAGGGGAAGTCTATGGCTACACCTTC
CDR3aa: CASSRTGEVYGYTF

j_gene: TRBJ1-5
d_gene: .
v_gene: TRBV11-1
abundance: .
CDR3nt: TGTGCCAGCAGCTTCACCGGGGCGGGCGGCAATCAGCCCCAGCAGTTT
CDR3aa: CASSFTGAGGNQPQQF

j_gene: TRBJ1-1
d_gene: .
v_gene: TRBV27
abundance: many
CDR3nt: TGTTCCATAGGACCGGGGGCGAACACTGAAGCTTTCTTT
CDR3aa: CSIGPGANTEAFF

j_gene: TRBJ2-7
d_gene: .
v_gene: TRBV12-3/TRBV12-4
abundance: many
CDR3nt: TGTGCCAGCAGTTTTTTCCGGGATAGCGAGCAGTACTTC
CDR3aa: CASSFFRDSEQYF

j_gene: TRBJ2-7
d_gene: TRBD2
v_gene: TRBV9
abundance: many
CDR3nt: TGTGCCAGCTGCCCGGGACTAGCGGACTACGAGCAGTACTTC
CDR3aa: CASCPGLADYEQYF

j_gene: TRBJ2-5
d_gene: .
v_gene: TRBV10-3
abundance: many
CDR3nt: TGTGCCATCAGTGATGGGGCGGTCCAAGAGACCCAGTACTTC
CDR3aa: CAISDGAVQETQYF

j_gene: TRBJ2-7
d_gene: .
v_gene: TRBV10-3
abundance: many
CDR3nt: TGTGCCATCAGTGAGTCGGCGCGGTTCTACGAGCAGTACTTC
CDR3aa: CAISESARFYEQYF

j_gene: TRBJ1-5
d_gene: .
v_gene: TRBV4-1
abundance: .
CDR3nt: TGCGCCAGCAGCGAACAGGGAGTGGATCAGCCCCAGCATTTT
CDR3aa: CASSEQGVDQPQHF

j_gene: TRBJ1-6
d_gene: .
v_gene: TRBV30
abundance: many
CDR3nt: TGTGCCTGGACCTACGCGAGGGGTGGAGGGTCACCCCTCCACTTT
CDR3aa: CAWTYARGGGSPLHF

j_gene: TRBJ2-4
d_gene: .
v_gene: TRBV2
abundance: few
CDR3nt: TGTGCCAGCAGAACCGGGATCTGGGGGGACTTC
CDR3aa: CASRTGIWGDF

j_gene: TRBJ1-5
d_gene: .
v_gene: TRBV4-3
abundance: .
CDR3nt: TGCGCCAGCAGCCAAGACGCGACAGGCAATCAGCCCCAGCATTTT
CDR3aa: CASSQDATGNQPQHF

j_gene: TRBJ2-5
d_gene: .
v_gene: TRBV12-3/TRBV12-4
abundance: many
CDR3nt: TGTGCCAGCAGTTTAGCACAGTGGAAAGAGACCCAGTACTTC
CDR3aa: CASSLAQWKETQYF

j_gene: TRBJ2-7
d_gene: TRBD1
v_gene: TRBV28
abundance: many
CDR3nt: TGTGCCAGCAGGACCGGGACAGTGAGCTCCTACGAGCAGTACTTC
CDR3aa: CASRTGTVSSYEQYF

j_gene: TRBJ1-5
d_gene: TRBD1
v_gene: TRBV7-3
abundance: many
CDR3nt: TGTGCCAGCAGCATCCAGGGGGGTCAGCCCCAGCATTTT
CDR3aa: CASSIQGGQPQHF

j_gene: TRBJ1-1
d_gene: .
v_gene: TRBV3-1
abundance: few
CDR3nt: TGTGCCAGCAGCCAACTACAGGGCGACACTGAAGCTTTCTTT
CDR3aa: CASSQLQGDTEAFF

j_gene: TRBJ1-1
d_gene: .
v_gene: TRBV19
abundance: many
CDR3nt: TGTGCCAGTAGTATAAGGGAGAACACTGAAGCTTTCTTT
CDR3aa: CASSIRENTEAFF

j_gene: TRBJ2-2
d_gene: .
v_gene: TRBV27
abundance: many
CDR3nt: TGTGCCAGCAGTTTTAGAGACACCACCGGGGAGCTGTTTTTT
CDR3aa: CASSFRDTTGELFF

j_gene: TRBJ2-7
d_gene: .
v_gene: TRBV6-2/TRBV6-3
abundance: many
CDR3nt: TGTGCCAGCAGTTATGGAAAACCGGGCGAGCAGTACTTC
CDR3aa: CASSYGKPGEQYF

j_gene: TRBJ2-7
d_gene: TRBD1
v_gene: TRBV6-2/TRBV6-3
abundance: .
CDR3nt: TGTGCCAGCAGCCATGAGGACAGGGCCTCTCTCGAGCAGTACTTC
CDR3aa: CASSHEDRASLEQYF

j_gene: TRBJ2-5
d_gene: TRBD2
v_gene: TRBV4-2
abundance: few
CDR3nt: TGTGCCAGCAGCCAACACTTCCTAGCGGGAGGGCCGGGGGAGACCCAGTACTTC
CDR3aa: CASSQHFLAGGPGETQYF

j_gene: TRBJ1-1
d_gene: .
v_gene: TRBV11-2
abundance: .
CDR3nt: TGTGCCAGCAGCTCCGTGGGGGGTAACACTGAAGCTTTCTTT
CDR3aa: CASSSVGGNTEAFF

j_gene: TRBJ2-7
d_gene: .
v_gene: TRBV5-1
abundance: few
CDR3nt: TGCGCCAGCAAAATATTGGGCGGGGACTCCTACGAGCAGTACTTC
CDR3aa: CASKILGGDSYEQYF

j_gene: TRBJ2-2
d_gene: TRBD2
v_gene: TRBV29-1
abundance: .
CDR3nt: TGCAGCGTTGCTGGACTAGCGGGATTGGTCACCGGGGAGCTGTTTTTT
CDR3aa: CSVAGLAGLVTGELFF

j_gene: TRBJ2-7
d_gene: TRBD2
v_gene: TRBV29-1
abundance: .
CDR3nt: TGCAGCGTTGAACTAGCGGGAGGTCAGGCCTACGAGCAGTACTTC
CDR3aa: CSVELAGGQAYEQYF